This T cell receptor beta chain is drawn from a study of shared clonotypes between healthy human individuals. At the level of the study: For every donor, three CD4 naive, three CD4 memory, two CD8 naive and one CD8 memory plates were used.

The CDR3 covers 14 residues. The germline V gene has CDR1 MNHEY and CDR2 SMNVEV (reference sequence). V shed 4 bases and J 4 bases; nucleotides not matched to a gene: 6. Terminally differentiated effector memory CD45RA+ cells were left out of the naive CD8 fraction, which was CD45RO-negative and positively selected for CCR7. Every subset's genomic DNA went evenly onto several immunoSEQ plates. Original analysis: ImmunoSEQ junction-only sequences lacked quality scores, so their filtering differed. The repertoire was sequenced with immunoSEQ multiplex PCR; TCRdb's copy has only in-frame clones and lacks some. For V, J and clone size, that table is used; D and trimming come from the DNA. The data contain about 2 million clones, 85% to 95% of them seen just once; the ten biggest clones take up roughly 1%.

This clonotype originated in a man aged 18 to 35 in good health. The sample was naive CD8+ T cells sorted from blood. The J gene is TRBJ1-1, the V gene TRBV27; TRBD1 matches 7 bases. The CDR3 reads CASSYNRDSTEAFF. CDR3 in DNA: TGTGCCAGCAGTTATAACAGGGACAGCACTGAAGCTTTCTTT.